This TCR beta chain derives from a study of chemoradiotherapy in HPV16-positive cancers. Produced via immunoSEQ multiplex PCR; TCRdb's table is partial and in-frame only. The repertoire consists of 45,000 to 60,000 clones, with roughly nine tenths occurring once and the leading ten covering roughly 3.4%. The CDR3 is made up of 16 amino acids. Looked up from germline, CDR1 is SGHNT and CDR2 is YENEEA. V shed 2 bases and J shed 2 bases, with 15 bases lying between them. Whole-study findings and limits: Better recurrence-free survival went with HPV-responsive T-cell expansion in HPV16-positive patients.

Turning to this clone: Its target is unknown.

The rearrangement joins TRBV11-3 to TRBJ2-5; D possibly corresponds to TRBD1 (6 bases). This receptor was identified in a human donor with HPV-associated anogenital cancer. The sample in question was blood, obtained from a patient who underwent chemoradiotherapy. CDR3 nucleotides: TGTGCCAGCAGCTTAACCCCGACAGGTTCACAAGAGACCCAGTACTTC. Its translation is CASSLTPTGSQETQYF.